The 20 T cell receptor beta chains listed next were all sequenced from one sample in a study of T cell responses to AZD1222 COVID-19 vaccine. TCRdb's copy holds only in-frame clones and misses some; the assay was immunoSEQ multiplex PCR. The repertoire has about 130,000 clones, about nine tenths of them found once; the top ten carry 6.5% to 8.5%. The sequences come from peripheral blood, collected on day 0 of AZD1222 vaccination. The receptors shown here come from an adult in good health.

CDR3 loop: CASSQGGIPTYNEQFF. In DNA, the CDR3 is TGTGCCAGCAGCCAAGGTGGAATCCCCACCTACAATGAGCAGTTCTTC. The chain carries TRBV14 and TRBJ2-1; D is unresolved. This CDR3 is built from 16 residues. CDR1 is SGHDN and CDR2 is FVKESK in the germline V gene. The V end was cut by 1 base, the J end by 2 bases, with 12 bases between.

The rearrangement uses TRBV7-3 and TRBJ2-7; TRBD1 matches at 8 bases. V dropped 4 bases and J dropped 7; count of bases not matched to a gene: 6. The CDR3 is 13 residues long. Germline-derived CDR1 and CDR2 are SGHTA and FQGTGA. As DNA, the CDR3 is TGTGCCAGCAGCTCCGGACAGGGAGAGGAGCAGTACTTC. Translated, it gives CASSSGQGEEQYF.

The CDR3 DNA is TGTGCCAGCAGTGAGGGCTTCACAGATACGCAGTATTTT. This translates into CASSEGFTDTQYF. The chain recombines TRBV25-1 with TRBJ2-3; the D is unclear. The CDR3 runs to 13 residues. The ends were cut back, 3 bases at V and 2 bases at J, with 6 bases in the middle. Germline values: CDR1 MGHDK, CDR2 SYGVNS.

This chain links TRBV27 with TRBJ1-5, with 7 bases matching TRBD1. The ends lost 3 bases at V and 1 base at J; junction bases unmatched: 3. Germline CDR1 reads MNHEY; CDR2 reads SMNVEV (reference sequence). This CDR3 spans 15 amino acids. For the CDR3, the DNA is TGTGCCAGCAGTTTTCAGGGGGGGAGCAATCAGCCCCAGCATTTT. As protein: CASSFQGGSNQPQHF.

The chain uses TRBV5-1 and TRBJ2-1, with D possibly being TRBD1 (5 bases). The CDR3 contains 12 residues. Trimming took 6 bases from V and 8 from J, leaving 12 bases between them. Germline V gene sequence: CDR1 SGHRS, CDR2 YFSETQ. The CDR3 bases are TGCGCCAGCATGGGGCTCGCGGATGAGCAGTTCTTC. Translated, it gives CASMGLADEQFF.

This clone has more than one count but fewer than ten. The rearrangement uses TRBV4-1 and TRBJ2-3; the match to TRBD2 covers 9 bases. V shed 8 bases, J shed 6 bases, and the junction held 12 bases outside the gene matches. This CDR3 region has 15 residues. Germline CDR1 reads MGHRA; CDR2 reads YSYEKL. In DNA form, the CDR3 reads TGCGCCAGCTCCCCGGGACTAGCTCGACGGGATACGCAGTATTTT. Encoded protein: CASSPGLARRDTQYF.

This chain uses TRBV7-9 with TRBJ1-2; D remains ambiguous. The CDR3 length is 14 residues. Trimming left V 5 bases short and J 3 bases short, with 13 bases between. The germline V gene has CDR1 SEHNR and CDR2 FQNEAQ (reference sequence). This CDR3 reads CASSRGDGDYGYTF. CDR3 DNA sequence: TGTGCCAGCAGCCGTGGGGATGGGGACTATGGCTACACCTTC.

This chain uses TRBV28 with TRBJ2-5; a possible D gene is TRBD2 (5 bases). Germline V gives CDR1 MDHEN, CDR2 SYDVKM. The V and J ends lost 3 bases and 12 bases respectively, with 23 bases between them. The CDR3 length is 15 residues. The CDR3 sequence: CASSFSIEGHQVKYF. CDR3 DNA sequence: TGTGCCAGCAGTTTTTCAATTGAGGGCCACCAAGTTAAGTACTTC.

V usage is TRBV28 and J usage is TRBJ1-2; D is perhaps TRBD1 (5 bases). The germline V and J ends were trimmed by 5 bases and 8 bases, with 24 bases remaining between them. The V gene's germline CDR1 is MDHEN and CDR2 SYDVKM. The CDR3 contains 16 residues. The CDR3 sequence: CASSAPLFRERDGYTF. CDR3 coding DNA: TGTGCCAGCAGTGCCCCCTTGTTCAGGGAAAGGGACGGCTACACCTTC.

The chain has TRBV7-9 and TRBJ1-1; maybe TRBD1 (6 bases). Germline V gene lookup returns CDR1 SEHNR and CDR2 FQNEAQ (reference sequence). Trimming cost V 5 bases and J 4 bases, with 14 bases left between them. CDR3 length: 14 amino acids. CDR3 sequence (DNA): TGTGCCAGCAGCGCCGAGGGGGTTAGCACTGAAGCTTTCTTT. Amino acid sequence: CASSAEGVSTEAFF. Variable domain in full (rest from reference TRBV7-9 and TRBJ1-1): DTGVSQNPRHKITKRGQNVTFRCDPISEHNRLYWYRQTLGQGPEFLTYFQNEAQLEKSRLLSDRFSAERPKGSFSTLEIQRTEQGDSAMYLCASSAEGVSTEAFFGQGTRLTVV.

V and J are TRBV27 and TRBJ1-5; no firm D call. The CDR3 has 15 residues. Trimming cost V 3 bases and J 5 bases, with 14 bases left between them. CDR1 is MNHEY, CDR2 SMNVEV, per germline (reference sequence). The CDR3 reads CASSLGLGVDQPQHF. CDR3 DNA: TGTGCCAGCAGTTTGGGATTGGGAGTTGATCAGCCCCAGCATTTT.

V and J are TRBV6-2 or TRBV6-3 and TRBJ1-2; D gene ambiguous. This CDR3 contains 13 residues. Germline V gene data show CDR1 as MNHEY and CDR2 as SVGEGT. Between the trimmed V and J ends, which lost 2 bases and 9 bases, there was a span of 13 bases. The CDR3 protein is CASSYGSVASYTF. The CDR3 DNA is TGTGCCAGCAGTTACGGGTCAGTTGCAAGCTACACCTTC.

CDR3 sequence reads: CASSLVRLQVYNEQFF. The CDR3 bases are TGTGCCAGCAGCTTAGTCAGACTACAAGTTTACAATGAGCAGTTCTTC. The chain combines TRBV7-2 with TRBJ2-1; D might be TRBD2 (5 bases). The CDR3 sequence is 16 residues long. The V end lost 1 base, the J end lost 4 bases, and 14 bases lay between the germline ends. Germline values: CDR1 SGHTA, CDR2 FQGNSA.

The V and J genes are TRBV18 and TRBJ2-5; D is possibly TRBD1 (5 bases). The CDR3 spans 12 residues. The V and J ends lost 3 bases and 5 bases respectively, with 7 bases between them. Looked up from germline, CDR1 is KGHSH and CDR2 is LQKENI. The CDR3 bases are TGTGCCAGCTCACCGGGGCAGGAGACCCAGTACTTC. Translation gives CASSPGQETQYF.

The rearrangement uses TRBV7-2 and TRBJ2-1, with 12 bases that match TRBD2. Losses at the gene ends were 0 bases for V and 9 bases for J; bases not matched to a gene: 12. The germline CDR1 and CDR2 sequences are SGHTA and FQGNSA. This CDR3 has 18 amino acids. CDR3 region: CASSLAPGLAGPKGEQFF. CDR3 coding DNA: TGTGCCAGCAGCTTAGCGCCGGGACTAGCGGGTCCTAAAGGTGAGCAGTTCTTC.

V usage is TRBV28 and J usage is TRBJ2-5; D is ambiguous. This CDR3 spans 13 amino acids. With 6 bases removed from V and 2 bases from J, the gap between germline ends came to 10 bases. The germline V gene has CDR1 MDHEN and CDR2 SYDVKM. The DNA for the CDR3 is TGTGCCAGCAGCCTCTATATACAAGAGACCCAGTACTTC. It encodes CASSLYIQETQYF.

The V gene is TRBV19, the J gene TRBJ2-7; a weak D match, TRBD1 (6 bases). V gave up 6 bases and J gave up 0 bases, with 12 bases separating them. The CDR3 consists of 14 residues. The V gene's germline CDR1 is LNHDA and CDR2 SQIVND (reference sequence). Written as DNA, the CDR3 is TGTGCCAGTAGGGACAGCTACATCTCCTACGAGCAGTACTTC. Amino acids: CASRDSYISYEQYF. Full variable domain (remainder filled in from reference TRBV19 and TRBJ2-7): DGGITQSPKYLFRKEGQNVTLSCEQNLNHDAMYWYRQDPGQGLRLIYYSQIVNDFQKGDIAEGYSVSREKKESFPLTVTSAQKNPTAFYLCASRDSYISYEQYFGPGTRLTVT.

J is TRBJ1-6 and V is TRBV28; D is possibly TRBD1 (5 bases). The germline V gene has CDR1 MDHEN and CDR2 SYDVKM. V was trimmed by 5 bases and J by 4 bases, leaving 12 bases between them. CDR3 length: 15 amino acids. CDR3 bases: TGTGCCAGCAGTCTACAGGAGGCTTATAATTCACCCCTCCACTTT. Its protein product is CASSLQEAYNSPLHF.

The gene calls are TRBV5-6 and TRBJ1-4, with TRBD1 matching over 9 bases. The CDR3 is 16 residues long. Germline-derived CDR1 and CDR2 are SGHDT and YYEEEE. V dropped 5 bases and J dropped 8; count of bases not matched to a gene: 13. CDR3 sequence (DNA): TGTGCCAGCAGTAAACACCGGGACAGGGAGGAAGAAAAACTGTTTTTT. Its protein is CASSKHRDREEEKLFF.

V is TRBV7-2 and J is TRBJ2-3; no firm D call. CDR3 size: 13 residues. Germline CDR1 and CDR2: SGHTA and FQGNSA. The germline V and J ends were trimmed by 5 bases and 0 bases, with 6 bases remaining between them. CDR3 region: CASSPASTDTQYF. CDR3 nucleotide sequence: TGTGCCAGCAGCCCTGCTAGCACAGATACGCAGTATTTT.